One and the same sample provided the 23 T cell receptor beta chains below, sequenced in a study of identical twins. TCRdb recomputed calls from the 5' RACE reads with MiXCR, one row per CDR3 protein. The sample lists about 530,000 distinct CDR3 sequences; around 15% were seen once. In addition, the sample was reused for a study of yellow fever vaccine responses in identical twins.

The sequenced material came from CD4+ T cells sorted from blood. The origin of the receptors is a woman under 30 in good health.

This clonotype was observed once. This chain connects TRBV5-5 to TRBJ1-2, with 8 bases that match TRBD1. Germline V CDR1 and CDR2: SGHKS, YYEKEE (reference sequence). The V gene end was trimmed by 0 bases and the J gene end by 2 bases; junction bases not matched to a gene: 6. The length of the CDR3 is 16 residues. CDR3 region: CASSLGQGASNYGYTF. The DNA for the CDR3 is TGTGCCAGCAGCTTGGGGCAGGGGGCGTCCAACTATGGCTACACCTTC. The full variable domain, in which reference TRBV5-5 and TRBJ1-2 provide the parts outside the CDR3, is DAGVTQSPTHLIKTRGQQVTLRCSPISGHKSVSWYQQVLGQGPQFIFQYYEKEERGRGNFPDRFSARQFPNYSSELNVNALLLGDSALYLCASSLGQGASNYGYTFGSGTRLTVV.

This clonotype has a handful of counts. This chain joins TRBV7-9 and TRBJ2-2, with D possibly being TRBD1 (5 bases). The germline gives CDR1 SEHNR, CDR2 FQNEAQ (reference sequence). The ends were cut back, 5 bases at V and 3 bases at J, with 13 bases in the middle. The CDR3 is made up of 15 amino acids. The CDR3 sequence is CASSTRTRDTGELFF. Written as DNA, the CDR3 is TGTGCCAGCAGCACCCGGACAAGGGACACCGGGGAGCTGTTTTTT.

CDR3 nucleotides: TGCGCCAGCAGCTTAATTGGGGCGAGAGGGAACACTGAAGCTTTCTTT. It yields the protein CASSLIGARGNTEAFF. The chain combines TRBV5-1 with TRBJ1-1, with TRBD1 as a possible D gene (5 bases). V shed 2 bases and J shed 1 base, with 15 bases lying between them. CDR3 length equals 16 residues. Germline CDR1 reads SGHRS; CDR2 reads YFSETQ.

There are many counts of this clonotype. This rearrangement joins TRBV12-3 or TRBV12-4 to TRBJ2-1, with 9 bases identical to TRBD1. The V segment lost 5 bases and the J segment 7 bases; nucleotides outside the gene matches: 9. The CDR3 extends over 15 amino acids. Written as DNA, the CDR3 is TGTGCCAGCAGTACCCCCGGGACAGGGCTGAATGAGCAGTTCTTC. The encoded protein is CASSTPGTGLNEQFF.

The sample holds a few counts of this clonotype. The J gene is TRBJ2-5, the V gene TRBV11-3; tentatively, D is TRBD2 (5 bases). V lost 4 bases and J lost 1, with 19 bases in between. Germline-derived CDR1 and CDR2 are SGHNT and YENEEA. This CDR3 is 17 amino acids long. The CDR3 here is CASSSGGTLGLQETQYF. In nucleotides, the CDR3 is TGTGCCAGCAGCTCTGGAGGAACTCTAGGACTCCAAGAGACCCAGTACTTC.

The chain joins TRBV12-3 or TRBV12-4 to TRBJ1-1; weak D call: TRBD1 (5 bases). V lost 2 bases to trimming and J lost 4 bases, with 14 bases between them. This CDR3 has 15 amino acids. CDR3 nucleotide sequence: TGTGCCAGCAGTTTACCTCAGGGAGAGGGCACTGAAGCTTTCTTT. Protein product: CASSLPQGEGTEAFF.

There are a few counts of this clonotype. The V gene is TRBV5-1, the J gene TRBJ2-5; possible D gene TRBD1, 6 bases. The CDR3 sequence is 13 residues long. Germline lookup yields CDR1 SGHRS and CDR2 YFSETQ. V was clipped by 3 bases and J by 3 bases, with 9 bases between them. The CDR3 loop is CASSWSGEETQYF. DNA of the CDR3: TGCGCCAGCAGCTGGTCAGGGGAAGAGACCCAGTACTTC. Full variable domain (rest looked up from reference TRBV5-1 and TRBJ2-5): KAGVTQTPRYLIKTRGQQVTLSCSPISGHRSVSWYQQTPGQGLQFLFEYFSETQRNKGNFPGRFSGRQFSNSRSEMNVSTLELGDSALYLCASSWSGEETQYFGPGTRLLVL.

The chain links TRBV6-2 or TRBV6-3 to TRBJ2-7; 14 bases are a match to TRBD2. Per the germline V gene, CDR1 is MNHEY and CDR2 is SVGEGT. This CDR3 has 20 residues. With 7 bases clipped from V and 7 bases from J, the junction kept 24 bases outside the gene matches. CDR3 amino acids: CASTEIPWTSGRKTLGEQYF. Here the CDR3 DNA reads TGTGCCAGCACCGAAATACCCTGGACTAGCGGGAGGAAAACTCTTGGGGAGCAGTACTTC.

There are many counts of this clonotype. This chain joins TRBV12-3 or TRBV12-4 and TRBJ2-5; a possible D gene is TRBD2 (5 bases). Trimming removed 5 bases from V and 2 bases from J, with 12 bases in between. This CDR3 is 14 amino acids long. The CDR3: CASSPRTGQETQYF. DNA for the CDR3: TGTGCCAGCAGTCCACGGACTGGGCAAGAGACCCAGTACTTC.

There are many counts of this clonotype. The chain joins TRBV29-1 to TRBJ2-7; D is undetermined. Per germline, CDR1 SQVTM and CDR2 ANQGSEA. The CDR3 covers 12 residues. The V gene lost 7 bases and the J gene lost 1 base, with 11 bases spanning the gap. Here the CDR3 DNA reads TGCAGCGCCATGACTGCGTCCTACGAGCAGTACTTC. Translation: CSAMTASYEQYF.

This clonotype was counted only a few times. The CDR3 loop reads CASRPDSKTYEQYV. The CDR3 nucleotides read TGTGCCAGCAGACCCGACAGCAAGACCTACGAGCAGTACGTC. The chain recombines TRBV28 with TRBJ2-7; possibly TRBD1 for D (5 bases). The V end lost 6 bases, the J end lost 2 bases, and 14 bases lay between the germline ends. Germline loops: CDR1 MDHEN, CDR2 SYDVKM. This CDR3 region has 14 residues.

This clonotype was observed at least ten times. This chain links TRBV28 with TRBJ2-1; D is perhaps TRBD2 (6 bases). The CDR3 loop spans 15 amino acids. Trimming removed 4 bases at V and 7 bases at J, with 17 bases between. The germline V gene has CDR1 MDHEN and CDR2 SYDVKM. The CDR3 DNA reads TGTGCCAGCAGTTCCCGGGACTCCCGAGGGAATGAGCAGTTCTTC. Protein: CASSSRDSRGNEQFF.

The chain is built from TRBV20-1 and TRBJ2-1, with 8 bases identical to TRBD2. Per the germline V gene, CDR1 is DFQATT and CDR2 is SNEGSKA (reference sequence). This CDR3 contains 15 residues. Trimming took 5 bases from V and 1 from J; bases not matched to a gene: 7. The CDR3 sequence: CSASPTGGSYNEQFF. Here the CDR3 DNA reads TGCAGTGCTTCACCCACGGGGGGGTCCTACAATGAGCAGTTCTTC.

The table lists this clonotype with a few counts. The genes are TRBV12-3 or TRBV12-4 and TRBJ2-5; D is undetermined. V was pared by 5 bases and J by 5 bases, with 9 bases between. There are 12 residues in the CDR3. This chain's CDR3 is CASSLKRETQYF. Here the CDR3 DNA reads TGTGCCAGCAGTCTAAAACGGGAGACCCAGTACTTC.

V usage is TRBV7-6 and J usage is TRBJ1-5; D is ambiguous. The CDR3 totals 14 residues. V was shortened by 0 bases and J by 7 bases, with 10 bases between the two germline ends. Looked up from germline, CDR1 is SGHVS and CDR2 is FNYEAQ. The CDR3: CASSLAGGLQPQHF. The DNA for the CDR3 is TGTGCCAGCAGCTTAGCAGGAGGGTTACAGCCCCAGCATTTT.

This clonotype occurred a few times. V and J are TRBV3-1 and TRBJ1-2, with a possible D match to TRBD1 (6 bases). V lost 0 bases and J 5 bases, leaving 16 bases between the germline ends. The germline gives CDR1 LGHDT, CDR2 YNNKEL (reference sequence). The length of the CDR3 is 16 residues. The CDR3 is CASSQEGQGYRYGYTF. The CDR3, as DNA: TGTGCCAGCAGCCAAGAGGGTCAGGGGTATCGGTATGGCTACACCTTC.

This clonotype was seen at least ten times. The chain joins TRBV7-8 to TRBJ1-2; D gene ambiguous. Germline CDR1 SGHVS, CDR2 FQNEAQ. V lost 0 bases and J 2 bases, leaving 4 bases between the germline ends. The CDR3 sequence is 13 residues long. The CDR3 region is CASSLAGNYGYTF. CDR3 coding DNA: TGTGCCAGCAGCTTAGCAGGGAACTATGGCTACACCTTC.

This chain links TRBV10-3 with TRBJ2-1; 9 bases are a match to TRBD2. Trimming at V came to 0 bases and at J to 5 bases, leaving 5 bases not matched to a gene. The CDR3 is made up of 16 amino acids. Germline V gives CDR1 ENHRY, CDR2 SYGVKD. In DNA form, the CDR3 reads TGTGCCATCAGTGAGTCAGGAGCGGGGGGCAACAATGAGCAGTTCTTC. Residues: CAISESGAGGNNEQFF.

In its sample, this clonotype was seen a few times. The CDR3 region is CAIRRGLGNQPQHF. In DNA form, the CDR3 reads TGTGCCATCAGGAGGGGGCTGGGGAATCAGCCCCAGCATTTT. This chain uses TRBV10-3 with TRBJ1-5, with 7 bases fitting TRBD1. This CDR3 spans 14 amino acids. The germline CDR1 and CDR2 sequences are ENHRY and SYGVKD. The ends lost 6 bases at V and 4 bases at J; junction bases unmatched: 6.

In this sample, this clonotype turned up a few times. V is TRBV15 and J is TRBJ2-7; no firm D call. Trimming took off 0 bases at V and 6 bases at J, with 9 bases between the two ends. Germline CDR1 reads LNHNV; CDR2 reads YYDKDF (reference sequence). The length of the CDR3 is 13 residues. The CDR3 DNA sequence: TGTGCCACCAGCAGAGATTTGGGCTTCGAGCAGTACGTC. Amino acid sequence: CATSRDLGFEQYV.

This clonotype was observed a few times. The chain is built from TRBV28 and TRBJ2-2, with a possible D match to TRBD2 (6 bases). This CDR3 spans 16 amino acids. V was trimmed by 7 bases and J by 4 bases, leaving 19 bases between them. Germline V gene lookup returns CDR1 MDHEN and CDR2 SYDVKM. CDR3 bases: TGTGCCAGCACCCTCGGGACTCTCGGGGGCACCGGGGAGCTGTTTTTT. Its translation: CASTLGTLGGTGELFF.

This chain uses TRBV24-1 with TRBJ2-3; 8 nucleotides match TRBD1. Unmatched junction bases numbered 7, after V lost 5 bases and J lost 1 base. The CDR3 contains 16 residues. Germline V gene sequence: CDR1 KGHDR, CDR2 SFDVKD. CDR3 DNA: TGTGCCACCAGTGGATCAGGACAGGGAGGCACAGATACGCAGTATTTT. Encoded protein: CATSGSGQGGTDTQYF.

This clonotype was counted many times. V gene TRBV10-3 combines with J gene TRBJ2-1; 10 nucleotides agree with TRBD2. This CDR3 has 15 amino acids. V lost 10 bases, J lost 8 bases, and 14 bases stayed unmatched. Germline CDR1 is ENHRY and CDR2 is SYGVKD. CDR3 in amino acids: CATKALASGSDEQFF. The DNA for the CDR3 is TGTGCCACCAAGGCCCTGGCTAGCGGGAGCGATGAGCAGTTCTTC.